The 26 T cell receptor beta chains below come from one sample, sequenced in a study of a mutant IDH1 vaccine in newly diagnosed glioma. Sample time point: week 5, during vaccination. Every single dose of the vaccine, 300 ug of mutant IDH1 20-mer peptide, came with topical imiquimod. Antigens for these TCRs are unknown. Measured with immunoSEQ multiplex PCR; TCRdb has only the in-frame clones, and not every one. The sample shows roughly 50,000 clones, around 81% of them seen only once. This sample comprised PBMCs, obtained from a glioma patient whose treatment included an IDH1 peptide vaccine. These receptors all stem from a man younger than 45 with glioma.

The chain uses TRBV6-1 and TRBJ1-5, with unresolved D. The CDR3 has 15 amino acids. The ends were cut back, 2 bases at V and 7 bases at J, with 15 bases in the middle. Looked up from germline, CDR1 is MNHNS and CDR2 is SASEGT. The CDR3 loop reads CASSEKGRVGQPQHF. The CDR3 DNA follows: TGTGCCAGCAGTGAAAAGGGCCGGGTAGGGCAGCCCCAGCATTTT.

This clone was detected only a few times. This chain connects TRBV18 to TRBJ1-4; no firm D call. Per the germline V gene, CDR1 is KGHSH and CDR2 is LQKENI. With 0 bases removed from V and 1 base from J, the gap between germline ends came to 9 bases. The CDR3 spans 16 residues. CDR3 bases: TGTGCCAGCTCACCACCGGGCCGTGGAACTAATGAAAAACTGTTTTTT. This encodes CASSPPGRGTNEKLFF.

The chain couples TRBV5-1 to TRBJ1-1, with D possibly being TRBD1 (6 bases). V was clipped by 4 bases and J by 0 bases, with 16 bases between them. Germline CDR1 reads SGHRS; CDR2 reads YFSETQ. The CDR3 runs 16 residues. This CDR3 is CASSPGGTGMNTEAFF. In DNA, the CDR3 is TGCGCCAGCAGCCCCGGGGGCACAGGGATGAACACTGAAGCTTTCTTT.

This chain uses TRBV10-3 with TRBJ1-2; tentatively, D is TRBD1 (5 bases). The V gene's germline CDR1 is ENHRY and CDR2 SYGVKD. The V and J ends lost 0 bases and 8 bases respectively, with 16 bases between them. The CDR3 covers 15 residues. For the CDR3, the DNA is TGTGCCATCAGTGAGTCGGGGACTTTGGCGTGGGGCTACACCTTC. Residues: CAISESGTLAWGYTF.

V and J are TRBV5-1 and TRBJ2-1, with TRBD2 matching over 11 bases. CDR3 length equals 17 residues. Germline assignment: CDR1 SGHRS and CDR2 YFSETQ. V shed 5 bases and J 2 bases; nucleotides not matched to a gene: 9. CDR3 loop: CASRNSPGLAAYNEQFF. CDR3 in DNA: TGCGCCAGCAGGAACTCACCGGGACTAGCGGCCTACAATGAGCAGTTCTTC.

V gene TRBV6-1 combines with J gene TRBJ1-2; D gene unclear. The CDR3 extends over 13 amino acids. Germline loops: CDR1 MNHNS, CDR2 SASEGT. Trimming stripped 7 bases from V and 6 bases from J, with 15 bases between. The CDR3 DNA follows: TGTGCCAGCAATCTATGGACTCGGGATGGCTACACCTTC. It encodes CASNLWTRDGYTF.

This CDR3 is CASNKERERQGLLFF. CDR3 DNA sequence: TGTGCCAGCAATAAAGAAAGAGAACGACAGGGTTTACTGTTTTTT. V usage is TRBV2 and J usage is TRBJ1-4; TRBD1 matches 7 bases. Germline CDR1 is SNHLY and CDR2 is FYNNEI. The CDR3 has 15 amino acids. V shed 7 bases and J 13 bases; nucleotides not matched to a gene: 18.

This rearrangement joins TRBV7-8 to TRBJ1-3; D gene uncertain. This CDR3 has 13 amino acids. The germline V and J ends were trimmed by 3 bases and 4 bases, with 7 bases remaining between them. Germline V CDR1 and CDR2: SGHVS, FQNEAQ. The CDR3 DNA sequence: TGTGCCAGCAGCTTTCTGGGGGGAAACACCATATATTTT. This codes for CASSFLGGNTIYF.

The V gene is TRBV7-9, the J gene TRBJ2-3; D is ambiguous. The CDR3 covers 16 residues. Trimming took off 5 bases at V and 2 bases at J, with 17 bases between the two ends. Germline CDR1 is SEHNR and CDR2 is FQNEAQ (reference sequence). The CDR3 DNA reads as TGTGCCAGCAGCGGACCCGGTGAACAGATCACAGATACGCAGTATTTT. It yields the protein CASSGPGEQITDTQYF.

The chain uses TRBV6-4 and TRBJ2-3; 12 positions match TRBD2. J gave up 1 base and V 4 bases, and 0 bases lay outside the gene matches. In germline, CDR1 is MRHNA, CDR2 SNTAGT. The CDR3 runs to 15 residues. The CDR3 spells CASSGTSGGTDTQYF. CDR3 sequence (DNA): TGTGCCAGCAGTGGGACTAGCGGGGGCACAGATACGCAGTATTTT.

This clone was counted once. The rearrangement uses TRBV2 and TRBJ2-5; D may be TRBD2 (6 bases). The germline V gene has CDR1 SNHLY and CDR2 FYNNEI. This CDR3 is built from 13 residues. The V end was cut by 9 bases, the J end by 4 bases, with 15 bases between. This CDR3 reads CASRGPEGETQYF. CDR3 nucleotides: TGTGCCAGTCGTGGGCCGGAGGGAGAGACCCAGTACTTC.

The rearrangement uses TRBV7-9 and TRBJ1-6; 8 bases fit TRBD1. The length of the CDR3 is 15 residues. Trimming cost V 5 bases and J 8 bases; bases outside gene matches: 8. Germline V gene lookup returns CDR1 SEHNR and CDR2 FQNEAQ (reference sequence). The CDR3 region is CASSTSTGEYSPLHF. CDR3 bases: TGTGCCAGCAGCACTTCGACAGGGGAGTATTCACCCCTCCACTTT.

The chain employs TRBV18 and TRBJ1-4; no firm D call. The CDR3 sequence is 16 residues long. Germline CDR1 is KGHSH and CDR2 is LQKENI. Trimming took 6 bases from V and 4 from J, leaving 18 bases between them. The CDR3 loop reads CASSLDMVLLNEKLFF. The CDR3 DNA is TGTGCCAGCTCTCTCGACATGGTTCTTCTTAATGAAAAACTGTTTTTT.

For the CDR3, the DNA is TGTGCCACCGGGCGACTTATGAACAATGAGCAGTTCTTC. Protein product: CATGRLMNNEQFF. V usage is TRBV11-2 and J usage is TRBJ2-1; no definite D call. CDR3 length: 13 residues. The V and J ends lost 10 bases and 5 bases respectively, with 15 bases between them. CDR1 and CDR2 from the germline V gene are SGHAT and FQNNGV.

This clone was seen a single time. V gene TRBV5-4 combines with J gene TRBJ2-1, with D unresolved. Per germline, CDR1 SGHNT and CDR2 YYREEE (reference sequence). The CDR3 has 12 amino acids. Trimming stripped 7 bases from V and 3 bases from J, with 8 bases between. The DNA of the CDR3 is TGTGCCAGCGGGTACAACTACAATGAGCAGTTCTTC. This translates into CASGYNYNEQFF.

V gene TRBV2 combines with J gene TRBJ1-5; no clear D gene. V gave up 2 bases and J gave up 1 base, with 12 bases separating them. This CDR3 is 16 amino acids long. Germline-derived CDR1 and CDR2 are SNHLY and FYNNEI. The CDR3 DNA follows: TGTGCCAGCAGTGAACGAGTAGGGTACAGCAATCAGCCCCAGCATTTT. Residues: CASSERVGYSNQPQHF.

This clone was recorded once. V usage is TRBV7-2 and J usage is TRBJ2-2; 8 positions match TRBD1. The V gene's germline CDR1 is SGHTA and CDR2 FQGNSA. V shed 0 bases and J 2 bases; nucleotides not matched to a gene: 11. There are 19 residues in the CDR3. Here the CDR3 reads CASSLALRRQGRNTGELFF. The CDR3 DNA reads as TGTGCCAGCAGCTTAGCGCTAAGGAGACAGGGGAGAAACACCGGGGAGCTGTTTTTT. The full variable domain, in which reference TRBV7-2 and TRBJ2-2 provide the parts outside the CDR3, is GAGVSQSPSNKVTEKGKDVELRCDPISGHTALYWYRQSLGQGLEFLIYFQGNSAPDKSGLPSDRFSAERTGGSVSTLTIQRTQQEDSAVYLCASSLALRRQGRNTGELFFGEGSRLTVL.

This chain connects TRBV6-5 to TRBJ2-2; no clear D. V lost 2 bases, J lost 4 bases, and 11 bases lay in between. CDR3 size: 15 residues. The germline V gene has CDR1 MNHEY and CDR2 SVGAGI. As DNA, the CDR3 is TGTGCCAGCAGTTACACAAATTTAGGCACCGGGGAGCTGTTTTTT. Its protein is CASSYTNLGTGELFF.

This sequence joins TRBV19 and TRBJ1-2, with D possibly being TRBD1 (6 bases). Germline V gene sequence: CDR1 LNHDA, CDR2 SQIVND (reference sequence). This CDR3 has 12 amino acids. V dropped 8 bases and J dropped 8 bases, with 15 bases sitting between them. The DNA of the CDR3 is TGTGCCAGTCATCCCCCAGGGGCCGGCTACACCTTC. Its protein is CASHPPGAGYTF.

This chain links TRBV2 with TRBJ2-4, with 8 bases fitting TRBD1. Germline trimming cut 4 bases from V and 0 bases from J; bases unmatched to any gene: 5. Germline assignment: CDR1 SNHLY and CDR2 FYNNEI. The CDR3 loop spans 16 amino acids. CDR3 residues: CASSVGQGLAKNIQYF. The DNA for the CDR3 is TGTGCCAGCAGTGTCGGACAGGGCCTAGCCAAAAACATTCAGTACTTC.

The chain employs TRBV9 and TRBJ2-2, with 7 positions matching TRBD1. The trim removed 3 bases at V and 0 bases at J, leaving 5 bases unmatched. CDR1 SGDLS and CDR2 YYNGEE come from the germline V gene. CDR3 length: 16 residues. As DNA, the CDR3 is TGTGCCAGCAGCGACACAGACAGGGCGAACACCGGGGAGCTGTTTTTT. Its protein is CASSDTDRANTGELFF.

This clone was observed once. The rearrangement joins TRBV7-9 to TRBJ1-2; D unresolved. Trimming left V 5 bases short and J 7 bases short, with 17 bases between. CDR3 size: 14 residues. Germline V gives CDR1 SEHNR, CDR2 FQNEAQ (reference sequence). The CDR3 protein is CASSLTGGRIGYTF. CDR3 nucleotides: TGTGCCAGCAGCCTTACTGGAGGGAGGATTGGCTACACCTTC.

The chain combines TRBV19 with TRBJ2-3; D uncertain. V shed 2 bases and J shed 1 base, with 4 bases lying between them. Germline CDR1 reads LNHDA; CDR2 reads SQIVND (reference sequence). The CDR3 is made up of 13 amino acids. CDR3 region: CASSIRGTDTQYF. The DNA for the CDR3 is TGTGCCAGTAGTATAAGGGGCACAGATACGCAGTATTTT.

The chain links TRBV10-3 to TRBJ1-6; the D gene is possibly TRBD1 (5 bases). Per germline, CDR1 ENHRY and CDR2 SYGVKD. This CDR3 has 16 amino acids. Deletions cut 0 bases from V and 6 bases from J, with 12 bases between. CDR3 sequence (DNA): TGTGCCATCAGTGAGTCGGAGGGCGGGGCTAATTCACCCCTCCACTTT. It codes for CAISESEGGANSPLHF.

The chain employs TRBV11-3 and TRBJ2-1, with TRBD2 identical over 12 bases. Germline loops: CDR1 SGHNT, CDR2 YENEEA. The length of the CDR3 is 15 residues. V was pared by 6 bases and J by 5 bases, with 5 bases of the junction left unmatched. Here the CDR3 DNA reads TGTGCCAGCAGTCGGACTAGCGGGGTTAACAATGAGCAGTTCTTC. Protein: CASSRTSGVNNEQFF.

This rearrangement joins TRBV5-8 to TRBJ1-4, with 10 bases matching TRBD1. V dropped 4 bases and J dropped 10; count of bases not matched to a gene: 10. Per the germline V gene, CDR1 is SGHTS and CDR2 is YDEGEE. This CDR3 spans 15 amino acids. The CDR3 here is CASSASGTGAGKLFF. The DNA of the CDR3 is TGTGCCAGCAGCGCTTCCGGGACAGGGGCAGGAAAACTGTTTTTT.